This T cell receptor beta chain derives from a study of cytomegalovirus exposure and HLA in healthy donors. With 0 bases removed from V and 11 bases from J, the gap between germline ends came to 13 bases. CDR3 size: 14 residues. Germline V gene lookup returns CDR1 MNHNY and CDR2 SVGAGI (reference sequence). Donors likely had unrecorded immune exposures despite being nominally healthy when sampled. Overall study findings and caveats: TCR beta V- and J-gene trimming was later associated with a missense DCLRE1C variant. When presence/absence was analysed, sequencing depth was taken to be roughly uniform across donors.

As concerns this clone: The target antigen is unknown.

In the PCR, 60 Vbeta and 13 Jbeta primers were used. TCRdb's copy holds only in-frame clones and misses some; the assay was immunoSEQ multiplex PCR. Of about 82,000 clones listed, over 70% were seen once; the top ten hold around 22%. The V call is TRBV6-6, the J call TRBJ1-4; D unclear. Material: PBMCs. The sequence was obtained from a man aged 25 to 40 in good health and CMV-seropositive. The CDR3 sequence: CASSYSTLEKKLFF. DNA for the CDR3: TGTGCCAGCAGTTACTCGACTTTAGAGAAGAAACTGTTTTTT.